These 9 T cell receptor beta chains originate from one sample sequenced in a study of cytomegalovirus exposure and HLA in healthy donors. Amplification used 60 Vbeta primers and 13 Jbeta primers. Assay used: immunoSEQ multiplex PCR; TCRdb lists only in-frame clones, some missing. The sample includes around 130,000 clones, 70% to 85% of them seen just once. The sample consisted of PBMCs. Every receptor here comes from a boy between 10 and 17 years old in good health and CMV-seronegative.

This clone was detected only a few times. The chain combines TRBV7-2 with TRBJ1-4; a weak D match, TRBD1 (6 bases). The CDR3 length is 13 residues. Per the germline V gene, CDR1 is SGHTA and CDR2 is FQGNSA. V lost 10 bases and J 6 bases, leaving 15 bases between the germline ends. The CDR3 coding sequence is TGTGCCACCAAAACAGGGTTTGATGAAAAACTGTTTTTT. Amino acid sequence: CATKTGFDEKLFF.

This chain uses TRBV5-1 with TRBJ2-7; 8 nucleotides align to TRBD2. This CDR3 has 17 residues. The J segment lost 4 bases and the V segment lost 4 bases, leaving 16 bases of the junction unmatched. Germline CDR1 SGHRS, CDR2 YFSETQ. CDR3 sequence reads: CASSPGTLGGGRYEQYF. The CDR3 DNA reads as TGCGCCAGCAGCCCCGGGACACTTGGCGGGGGGAGGTACGAGCAGTACTTC.

The DNA of the CDR3 is TGTGCCGTGTGGGGGGTTTACTATGGCTACACCTTC. Its translation: CAVWGVYYGYTF. This chain links TRBV7-2 with TRBJ1-2; TRBD1 is a possible D gene (5 bases). CDR1 is SGHTA, CDR2 FQGNSA, per germline. V was clipped by 11 bases and J by 3 bases, with 13 bases between them. The CDR3 has 12 residues.

In regard to this clone: One end of the junction fails to match germline, which may point to a read error. Other DNA sequences within the sample encode an identical CDR3. V usage is TRBV5-1 and J usage is TRBJ1-1, with D unresolved. Per the germline V gene, CDR1 is SGHRS and CDR2 is YFSETQ. The CDR3 sequence is 14 residues long. Written as DNA, the CDR3 is TGCGCCAGCAGCCTCTCCGGGAAGAACACTGAAGCCTTCTTT. Its translation: CASSLSGKNTEAFF.

A few counts support this clone. This rearrangement joins TRBV5-6 to TRBJ1-1; TRBD1 agrees at 10 bases. Trimming took 4 bases from V and 6 from J; bases not matched to a gene: 15. Germline V gene sequence: CDR1 SGHDT, CDR2 YYEEEE. This CDR3 has 17 residues. Here the CDR3 reads CASSVQTRQGAFAEAFF. The CDR3, as DNA: TGTGCCAGCAGCGTACAAACGAGACAGGGGGCGTTCGCTGAAGCTTTCTTT.

The chain uses TRBV4-1 and TRBJ1-1; 9 nucleotides match TRBD1. J lost 6 bases, V lost 5 bases, and 7 bases had no gene match. CDR3 size: 14 residues. Germline lookup yields CDR1 MGHRA and CDR2 YSYEKL. Written as DNA, the CDR3 is TGCGCCAGCAGCTTACGGACAGGGGACGCTGAAGCTTTCTTT. Amino acid sequence: CASSLRTGDAEAFF.

The chain links TRBV6-6 to TRBJ1-3; D is undetermined. V gave up 5 bases and J gave up 0 bases, with 11 bases separating them. Germline values: CDR1 MNHNY, CDR2 SVGAGI (reference sequence). The CDR3 runs 15 residues. The CDR3 nucleotides read TGTGCCAGCAGTACTACCGCCGACTCTGGAAACACCATATATTTT. It is translated as CASSTTADSGNTIYF.

The V and J genes are TRBV13 and TRBJ2-3; no clear D gene. The V gene lost 2 bases and the J gene lost 4 bases, with 7 bases spanning the gap. In germline, CDR1 is PRHDT, CDR2 FYEKMQ (reference sequence). The CDR3 covers 13 residues. CDR3: CASSLHSPDTQYF. CDR3 DNA sequence: TGTGCCAGCAGCTTACACAGTCCAGATACGCAGTATTTT.

This clone was seen more than once but under ten times. The rearrangement uses TRBV6-5 and TRBJ2-2, with D possibly being TRBD2 (6 bases). V lost 6 bases, J lost 4 bases, and 9 bases lay in between. Germline V CDR1 and CDR2: MNHEY, SVGAGI. The CDR3 sequence is 13 residues long. In DNA, the CDR3 is TGTGCCAGCAGGGGGGACTTCACCGGGGAGCTGTTTTTT. This translates into CASRGDFTGELFF.